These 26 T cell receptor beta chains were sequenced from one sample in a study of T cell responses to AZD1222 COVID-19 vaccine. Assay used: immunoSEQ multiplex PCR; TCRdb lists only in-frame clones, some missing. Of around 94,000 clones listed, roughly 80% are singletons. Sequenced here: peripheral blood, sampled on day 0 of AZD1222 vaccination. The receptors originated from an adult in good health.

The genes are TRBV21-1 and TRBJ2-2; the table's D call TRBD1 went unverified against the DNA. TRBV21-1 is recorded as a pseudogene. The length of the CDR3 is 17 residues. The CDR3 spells CASSIRVIGANTGELFF. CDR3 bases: TGTGCCAGCAGCATCAGGGTCATAGGCGCCAACACCGGGGAGCTGTTTTTT.

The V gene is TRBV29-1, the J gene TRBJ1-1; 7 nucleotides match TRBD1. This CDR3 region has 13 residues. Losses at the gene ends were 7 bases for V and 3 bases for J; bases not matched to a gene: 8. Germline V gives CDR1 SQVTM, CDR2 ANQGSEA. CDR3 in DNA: TGCAGCGCCCGGGAGGGGGCTTACACTGAAGCTTTCTTT. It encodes CSAREGAYTEAFF.

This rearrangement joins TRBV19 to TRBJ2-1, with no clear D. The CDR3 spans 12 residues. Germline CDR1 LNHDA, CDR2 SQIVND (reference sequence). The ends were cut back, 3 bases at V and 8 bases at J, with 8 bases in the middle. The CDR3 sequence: CASSIMGYEQFF. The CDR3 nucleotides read TGTGCCAGTAGTATTATGGGCTATGAGCAGTTCTTC.

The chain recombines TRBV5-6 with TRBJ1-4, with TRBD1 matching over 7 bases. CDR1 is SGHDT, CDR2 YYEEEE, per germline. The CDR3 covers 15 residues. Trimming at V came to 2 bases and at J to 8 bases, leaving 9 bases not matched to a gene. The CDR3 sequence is CASSFTGVRGEKLFF. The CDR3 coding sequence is TGTGCCAGCAGCTTTACAGGGGTAAGAGGAGAAAAACTGTTTTTT.

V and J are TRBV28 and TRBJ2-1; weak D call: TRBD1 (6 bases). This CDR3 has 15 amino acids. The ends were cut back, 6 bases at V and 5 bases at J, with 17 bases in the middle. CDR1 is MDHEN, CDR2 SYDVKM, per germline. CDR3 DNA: TGTGCCAGCAGCTTAATACAGGGATCTCACAATGAGCAGTTCTTC. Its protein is CASSLIQGSHNEQFF. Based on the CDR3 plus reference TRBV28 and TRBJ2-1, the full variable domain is DVKVTQSSRYLVKRTGEKVFLECVQDMDHENMFWYRQDPGLGLRLIYFSYDVKMKEKGDIPEGYSVSREKKERFSLILESASTNQTSMYLCASSLIQGSHNEQFFGPGTRLTVL.

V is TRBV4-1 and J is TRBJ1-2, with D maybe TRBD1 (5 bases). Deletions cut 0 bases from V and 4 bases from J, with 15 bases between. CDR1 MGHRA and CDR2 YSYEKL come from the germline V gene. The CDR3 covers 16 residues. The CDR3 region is CASSQDKYAGGYGYTF. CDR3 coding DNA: TGCGCCAGCAGCCAAGATAAGTACGCGGGGGGCTATGGCTACACCTTC.

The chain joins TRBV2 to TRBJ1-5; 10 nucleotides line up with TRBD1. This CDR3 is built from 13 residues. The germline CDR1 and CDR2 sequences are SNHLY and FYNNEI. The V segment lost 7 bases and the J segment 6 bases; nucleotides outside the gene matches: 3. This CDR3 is CASKGQGFQPQHF. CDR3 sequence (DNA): TGTGCCAGCAAGGGACAGGGGTTTCAGCCCCAGCATTTT.

CDR3 region: CASTPGQGYGYTF. For the CDR3, the DNA is TGTGCCAGCACCCCGGGACAGGGTTATGGCTACACCTTC. V is TRBV7-9 and J is TRBJ1-2, with 9 nucleotides matching TRBD1. This CDR3 region has 13 residues. The junction had 5 bases not matched to a gene; V was cut back by 7 bases and J by 5 bases. The germline V gene has CDR1 SEHNR and CDR2 FQNEAQ (reference sequence).

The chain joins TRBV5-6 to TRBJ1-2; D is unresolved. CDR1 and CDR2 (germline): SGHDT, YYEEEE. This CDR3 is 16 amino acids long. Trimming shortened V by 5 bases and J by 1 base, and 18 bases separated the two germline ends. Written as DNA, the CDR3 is TGTGCCAGCAGTGGAGGGTTTGAGTCGGGTAACTATGGCTACACCTTC. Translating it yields CASSGGFESGNYGYTF.

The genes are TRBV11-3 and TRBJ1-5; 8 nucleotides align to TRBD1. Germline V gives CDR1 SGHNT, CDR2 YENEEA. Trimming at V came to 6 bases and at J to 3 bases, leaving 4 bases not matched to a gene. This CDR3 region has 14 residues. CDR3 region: CASRPTGVNQPQHF. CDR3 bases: TGTGCCAGCAGACCGACAGGGGTCAATCAGCCCCAGCATTTT.

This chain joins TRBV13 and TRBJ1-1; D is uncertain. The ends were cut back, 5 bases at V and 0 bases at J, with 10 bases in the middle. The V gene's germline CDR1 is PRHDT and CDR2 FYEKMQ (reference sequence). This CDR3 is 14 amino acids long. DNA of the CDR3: TGTGCCAGCAGCATGAACCGACTGAACACTGAAGCTTTCTTT. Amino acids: CASSMNRLNTEAFF. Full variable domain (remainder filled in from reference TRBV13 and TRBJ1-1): AAGVIQSPRHLIKEKRETATLKCYPIPRHDTVYWYQQGPGQDPQFLISFYEKMQSDKGSIPDRFSAQQFSDYHSELNMSSLELGDSALYFCASSMNRLNTEAFFGQGTRLTVV.

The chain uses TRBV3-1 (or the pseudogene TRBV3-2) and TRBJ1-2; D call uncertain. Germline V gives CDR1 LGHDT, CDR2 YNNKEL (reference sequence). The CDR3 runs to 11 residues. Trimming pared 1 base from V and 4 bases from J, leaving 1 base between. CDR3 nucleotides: TGTGCCAGCAGCCAAGCCTATGGCTACACCTTC. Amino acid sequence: CASSQAYGYTF.

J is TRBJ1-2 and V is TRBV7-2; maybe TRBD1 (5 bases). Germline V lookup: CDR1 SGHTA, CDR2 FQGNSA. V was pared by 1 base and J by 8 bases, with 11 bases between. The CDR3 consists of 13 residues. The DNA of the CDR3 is TGTGCCAGCAGCTTAGGTCTCTGGGACGGCTACACCTTC. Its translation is CASSLGLWDGYTF.

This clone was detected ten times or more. The CDR3 here is CASSEQTGGETQYF. DNA of the CDR3: TGTGCCAGCAGTGAACAGACAGGGGGGGAGACCCAGTACTTC. V usage is TRBV6-1 and J usage is TRBJ2-5; 9 positions match TRBD1. J gave up 5 bases and V 2 bases, and 3 bases lay outside the gene matches. Germline assignment: CDR1 MNHNS and CDR2 SASEGT. This CDR3 has 14 residues.

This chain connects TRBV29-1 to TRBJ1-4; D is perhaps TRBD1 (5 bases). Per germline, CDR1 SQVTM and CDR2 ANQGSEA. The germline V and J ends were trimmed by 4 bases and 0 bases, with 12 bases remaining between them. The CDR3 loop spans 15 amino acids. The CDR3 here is CSVADRNTTNEKLFF. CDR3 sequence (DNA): TGCAGCGTTGCAGACAGAAATACAACTAATGAAAAACTGTTTTTT.

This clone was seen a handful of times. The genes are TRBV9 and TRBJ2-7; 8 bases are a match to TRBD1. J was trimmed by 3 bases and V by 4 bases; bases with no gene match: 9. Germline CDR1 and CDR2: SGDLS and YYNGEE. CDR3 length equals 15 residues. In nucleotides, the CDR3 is TGTGCCAGCAGCCCTGGACAGGGTAGAAACTACGAGCAGTACTTC. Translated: CASSPGQGRNYEQYF.

DNA of the CDR3: TGTGCCAGCAACGAACCGGGAGGAGAGACCCAGTACTTC. Protein: CASNEPGGETQYF. The chain joins TRBV7-6 to TRBJ2-5; 7 bases fit TRBD2. This CDR3 has 13 residues. The V and J ends lost 7 bases and 4 bases, in that order; junction bases with no gene match: 6. The germline gives CDR1 SGHVS, CDR2 FNYEAQ.

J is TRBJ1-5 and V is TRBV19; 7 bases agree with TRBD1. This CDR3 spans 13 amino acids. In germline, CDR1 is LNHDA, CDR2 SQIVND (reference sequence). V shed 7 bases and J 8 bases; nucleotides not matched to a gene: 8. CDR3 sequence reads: CASTPDRDKPQHF. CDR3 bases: TGTGCCAGTACCCCAGACAGGGACAAGCCCCAGCATTTT.

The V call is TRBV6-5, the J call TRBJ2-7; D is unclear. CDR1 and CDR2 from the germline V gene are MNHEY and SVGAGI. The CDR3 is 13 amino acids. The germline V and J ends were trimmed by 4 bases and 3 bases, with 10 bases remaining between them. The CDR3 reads CASSSPASYEQYF. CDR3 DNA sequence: TGTGCCAGCAGTTCTCCTGCAAGCTACGAGCAGTACTTC.

The CDR3 coding sequence is TGTGCCAGCAGCCAAGATCTCCAGACAGGAAGCTCTGGAAACACCATATATTTT. It specifies CASSQDLQTGSSGNTIYF. V gene TRBV3-1 (or the pseudogene TRBV3-2) combines with J gene TRBJ1-3, with D perhaps matching TRBD1 (6 bases). CDR3 length: 18 residues. Germline V gene sequence: CDR1 LGHDT, CDR2 YNNKEL (reference sequence). Trimming pared 0 bases from V and 0 bases from J, leaving 15 bases between.

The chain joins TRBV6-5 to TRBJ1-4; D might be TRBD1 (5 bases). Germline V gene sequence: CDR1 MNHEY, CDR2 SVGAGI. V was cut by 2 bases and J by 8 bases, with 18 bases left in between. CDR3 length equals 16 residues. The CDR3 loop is CASSYRTPGTGEKLFF. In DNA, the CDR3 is TGTGCCAGCAGTTACCGAACCCCAGGGACGGGGGAAAAACTGTTTTTT.

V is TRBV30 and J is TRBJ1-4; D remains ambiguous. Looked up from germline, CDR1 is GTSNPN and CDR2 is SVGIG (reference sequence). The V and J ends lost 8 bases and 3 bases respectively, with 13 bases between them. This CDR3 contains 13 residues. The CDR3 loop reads CAGGRVANEKLFF. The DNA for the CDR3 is TGTGCCGGAGGGAGGGTAGCTAATGAAAAACTGTTTTTT.

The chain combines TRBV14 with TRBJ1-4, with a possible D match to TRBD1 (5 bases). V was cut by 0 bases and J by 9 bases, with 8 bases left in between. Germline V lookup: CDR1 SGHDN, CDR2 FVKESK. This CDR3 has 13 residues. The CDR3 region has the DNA TGTGCCAGCAGCCAAGACAGGGTCCAAAAACTGTTTTTT. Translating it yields CASSQDRVQKLFF.

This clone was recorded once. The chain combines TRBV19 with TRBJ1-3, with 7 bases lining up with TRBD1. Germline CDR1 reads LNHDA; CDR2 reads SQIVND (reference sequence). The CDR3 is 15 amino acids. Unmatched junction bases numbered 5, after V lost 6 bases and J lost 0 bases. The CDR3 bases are TGTGCCAGTAGCCTCGGGACAGCCTCTGGAAACACCATATATTTT. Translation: CASSLGTASGNTIYF.

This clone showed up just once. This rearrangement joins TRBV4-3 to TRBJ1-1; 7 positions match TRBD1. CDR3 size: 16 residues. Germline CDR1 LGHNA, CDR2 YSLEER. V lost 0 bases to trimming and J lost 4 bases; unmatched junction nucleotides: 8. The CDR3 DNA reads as TGCGCCAGCAGCCAAGAAGGGGGCAGGGGAGTCACTGAAGCTTTCTTT. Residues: CASSQEGGRGVTEAFF.

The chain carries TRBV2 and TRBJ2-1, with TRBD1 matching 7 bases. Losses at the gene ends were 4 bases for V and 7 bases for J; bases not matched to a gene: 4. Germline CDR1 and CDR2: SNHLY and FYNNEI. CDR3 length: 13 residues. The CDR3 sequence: CASSVFRGNEQFF. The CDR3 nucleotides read TGTGCCAGCAGTGTATTCAGGGGGAATGAGCAGTTCTTC.